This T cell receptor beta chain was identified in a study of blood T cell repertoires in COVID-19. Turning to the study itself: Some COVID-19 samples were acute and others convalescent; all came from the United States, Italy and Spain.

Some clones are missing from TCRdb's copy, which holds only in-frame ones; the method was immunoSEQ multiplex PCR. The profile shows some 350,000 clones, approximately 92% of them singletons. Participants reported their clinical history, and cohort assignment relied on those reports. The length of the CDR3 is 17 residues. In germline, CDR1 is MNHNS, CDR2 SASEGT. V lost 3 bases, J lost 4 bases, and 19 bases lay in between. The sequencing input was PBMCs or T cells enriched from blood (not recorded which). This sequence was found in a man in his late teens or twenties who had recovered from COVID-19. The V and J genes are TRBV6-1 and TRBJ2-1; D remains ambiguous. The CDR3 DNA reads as TGTGCCAGCAGTGAGACACCCCCGAGAAGAAAATACAATGAGCAGTTCTTC. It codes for CASSETPPRRKYNEQFF.